Below are 32 T cell receptor beta chains sequenced from a single sample in a study of blood T cell repertoires in COVID-19. Clones were sequenced by immunoSEQ multiplex PCR, and TCRdb holds only the in-frame ones, with some missing. The sample shows 150,000 to 250,000 clones, about 76% of them seen only once. Sample: peripheral blood. The receptors originated from a woman in her 40s with COVID-19, enrolled during active disease.

The rearrangement uses TRBV7-9 and TRBJ1-2; TRBD1 agrees at 10 bases. V trimming: 5 bases; J trimming: 6 bases; junction bases outside the gene matches: 9. Looked up from germline, CDR1 is SEHNR and CDR2 is FQNEAQ (reference sequence). This CDR3 region has 15 residues. The CDR3 reads CASSARQGASHGYTF. The CDR3 DNA sequence: TGTGCCAGCAGCGCCCGACAGGGGGCGAGCCATGGCTACACCTTC.

The chain employs TRBV24-1 and TRBJ2-1; 12 positions agree with TRBD2. The length of the CDR3 is 17 residues. Trimming took 1 base from V and 3 from J; bases not matched to a gene: 3. Germline CDR1 and CDR2: KGHDR and SFDVKD. The chain's CDR3 is CATSDFGLAGFYNEQFF. In nucleotides, the CDR3 is TGTGCCACCAGTGATTTCGGACTAGCGGGATTCTACAATGAGCAGTTCTTC.

The CDR3 sequence: CASNGIYSNQPQHF. The CDR3 region has the DNA TGTGCCAGCAACGGGATTTATAGCAATCAGCCCCAGCATTTT. The chain carries TRBV6-5 and TRBJ1-5; D unresolved. CDR1 and CDR2 from the germline V gene are MNHEY and SVGAGI. This CDR3 region has 14 residues. The ends were cut back, 7 bases at V and 0 bases at J, with 10 bases in the middle.

This sequence joins TRBV30 and TRBJ1-3; 7 nucleotides line up with TRBD1. The V gene's germline CDR1 is GTSNPN and CDR2 SVGIG (reference sequence). With 4 bases clipped from V and 2 bases from J, the junction kept 2 bases outside the gene matches. This CDR3 is 13 amino acids long. The CDR3 DNA sequence: TGTGCCTGGAACAGGGGAACTGGAAACACCATATATTTT. Protein product: CAWNRGTGNTIYF. Based on the CDR3 plus reference TRBV30 and TRBJ1-3, the full variable domain is SQTIHQWPATLVQPVGSPLSLECTVEGTSNPNLYWYRQAAGRGLQLLFYSVGIGQISSEVPQNLSASRPQDRQFILSSKKLLLSDSGFYLCAWNRGTGNTIYFGEGSWLTVV.

The chain uses TRBV6-2 or TRBV6-3 and TRBJ1-5; TRBD1 is a possible D gene (6 bases). This CDR3 has 15 amino acids. Trimming removed 5 bases at V and 2 bases at J, with 13 bases between. The germline CDR1 and CDR2 sequences are MNHEY and SVGEGT. The CDR3 sequence: CASSPRGQRNQPQHF. In nucleotides, the CDR3 is TGTGCCAGCAGTCCCCGCGGACAGCGCAATCAGCCCCAGCATTTT.

The chain has TRBV24-1 and TRBJ2-3; no definite D call. Germline V gene lookup returns CDR1 KGHDR and CDR2 SFDVKD. This CDR3 has 13 amino acids. The ends were cut back, 3 bases at V and 6 bases at J, with 9 bases in the middle. CDR3 DNA sequence: TGTGCCACCAGTGATCCATACCAGGATACGCAGTATTTT. As protein: CATSDPYQDTQYF.

The chain is built from TRBV3-1 (or the pseudogene TRBV3-2) and TRBJ1-1, with D possibly matching TRBD1 (5 bases). Germline V gene data show CDR1 as LGHDT and CDR2 as YNNKEL (reference sequence). This CDR3 is 14 amino acids long. The V end was cut by 1 base, the J end by 7 bases, with 13 bases between. This CDR3 is CASSQGFRDSEAFF. The DNA of the CDR3 is TGTGCCAGCAGCCAAGGTTTCAGGGATAGTGAAGCTTTCTTT.

CDR3 in DNA: TGTGCCAGCAGTTTAAGAACGCAGGGTTTGGTCGAGACCCAGTACTTC. The encoded protein is CASSLRTQGLVETQYF. The rearrangement links TRBV27 to TRBJ2-5; D is possibly TRBD1 (5 bases). Trimming cost V 2 bases and J 5 bases, with 18 bases left between them. The CDR3 is 16 residues long. Germline CDR1 and CDR2: MNHEY and SMNVEV (reference sequence).

J is TRBJ2-5 and V is TRBV9; 11 bases are a match to TRBD2. Germline values: CDR1 SGDLS, CDR2 YYNGEE. CDR3 length: 15 amino acids. J was trimmed by 0 bases and V by 3 bases; bases with no gene match: 1. The CDR3 region is CASSASGRYQETQYF. CDR3 nucleotides: TGTGCCAGCAGCGCTAGCGGGAGGTACCAAGAGACCCAGTACTTC.

The rearrangement joins TRBV6-5 to TRBJ2-7; D may be TRBD1 (6 bases). The CDR3 extends over 13 amino acids. Germline V gene data show CDR1 as MNHEY and CDR2 as SVGAGI. V was pared by 1 base and J by 5 bases, with 9 bases between. For the CDR3, the DNA is TGTGCCAGCAGTTACTATGGGGGCGACGAGCAGTACTTC. This translates into CASSYYGGDEQYF.

Comments on this clone: Other DNA sequences in this specimen translate into the identical CDR3. The chain uses TRBV6-5 and TRBJ1-2; 11 bases fit TRBD1. V lost 6 bases and J lost 4; bases outside the gene matches: 4. This CDR3 is built from 14 residues. CDR1 and CDR2 from the germline V gene are MNHEY and SVGAGI. The CDR3 nucleotides read TGTGCCAGCAGCCTCGGGACAGGGGGCTATGGCTACACCTTC. Its protein product is CASSLGTGGYGYTF.

The chain has TRBV25-1 and TRBJ1-4, with D tentatively TRBD1 (6 bases). The CDR3 length is 17 residues. V lost 1 base to trimming and J lost 7 bases, with 19 bases between them. Germline CDR1 is MGHDK and CDR2 is SYGVNS. This chain's CDR3 is CASSESKTGPFSEKLFF. CDR3 in DNA: TGTGCCAGCAGTGAATCTAAAACAGGGCCCTTCTCTGAAAAACTGTTTTTT.

This chain uses TRBV28 with TRBJ1-5, with unresolved D. Germline CDR1 MDHEN, CDR2 SYDVKM. V was clipped by 6 bases and J by 0 bases, with 12 bases between them. CDR3 length: 15 amino acids. In DNA, the CDR3 is TGTGCCAGCAGGCCTCCGGCGGTTAGCAATCAGCCCCAGCATTTT. This translates into CASRPPAVSNQPQHF.

The V gene is TRBV19, the J gene TRBJ2-2; D is uncertain. Trimming left V 5 bases short and J 4 bases short, with 11 bases between. The CDR3 is 14 residues long. Germline assignment: CDR1 LNHDA and CDR2 SQIVND (reference sequence). The CDR3 protein is CASSPGTVTGELFF. As DNA, the CDR3 is TGTGCCAGTAGTCCAGGAACAGTCACCGGGGAGCTGTTTTTT. Supplemented by reference TRBV19 and TRBJ2-2, the full variable domain reads DGGITQSPKYLFRKEGQNVTLSCEQNLNHDAMYWYRQDPGQGLRLIYYSQIVNDFQKGDIAEGYSVSREKKESFPLTVTSAQKNPTAFYLCASSPGTVTGELFFGEGSRLTVL.

This chain joins TRBV3-1 (or the pseudogene TRBV3-2) and TRBJ2-1, with no clear D. V was shortened by 4 bases and J by 0 bases, with 10 bases between the two germline ends. The CDR3 covers 15 residues. Germline V gives CDR1 LGHDT, CDR2 YNNKEL (reference sequence). This CDR3 reads CASSRSAYSYNEQFF. In nucleotides, the CDR3 is TGTGCCAGCAGCCGGAGCGCGTACTCCTACAATGAGCAGTTCTTC.

The chain recombines TRBV5-1 with TRBJ2-7; 7 bases are shared with TRBD1. The junction had 2 bases not matched to a gene; V was cut back by 0 bases and J by 5 bases. The length of the CDR3 is 13 residues. Germline-derived CDR1 and CDR2 are SGHRS and YFSETQ. This CDR3 reads CASSLGQGNEQYF. CDR3 sequence (DNA): TGCGCCAGCAGCTTGGGACAGGGAAACGAGCAGTACTTC.

This clone was observed a handful of times. The chain employs TRBV25-1 and TRBJ1-2, with 7 positions matching TRBD1. Losses at the gene ends were 6 bases for V and 4 bases for J; bases not matched to a gene: 5. There are 13 residues in the CDR3. Per the germline V gene, CDR1 is MGHDK and CDR2 is SYGVNS. The CDR3 reads CASSQGGSYGYTF. The CDR3 bases are TGTGCCAGCAGCCAAGGGGGCAGCTATGGCTACACCTTC.

This clone was seen just once. The chain recombines TRBV7-3 with TRBJ2-1; D ambiguous. The CDR3 covers 14 residues. From germline, CDR1 is SGHTA and CDR2 FQGTGA. The germline V and J ends were trimmed by 2 bases and 7 bases, with 12 bases remaining between them. The CDR3 DNA reads TGTGCCAGCAGCTTAGGTATGGCCCAGAATGAGCAGTTCTTC. Its protein product is CASSLGMAQNEQFF.

This chain joins TRBV5-1 and TRBJ1-3; a possible D gene is TRBD1 (5 bases). CDR1 and CDR2 (germline): SGHRS, YFSETQ. The CDR3 length is 16 residues. V was trimmed by 4 bases and J by 3 bases, leaving 17 bases between them. CDR3 nucleotide sequence: TGCGCCAGCAGCCCCTACAGGATAAGGAATGGAAACACCATATATTTT. This translates into CASSPYRIRNGNTIYF.

The chain has TRBV5-1 and TRBJ1-1; maybe TRBD1 (5 bases). This CDR3 has 15 residues. V dropped 3 bases and J dropped 0 bases, with 12 bases sitting between them. CDR1 is SGHRS and CDR2 is YFSETQ in the germline V gene. The CDR3 spells CASSSPGDLNTEAFF. In DNA form, the CDR3 reads TGCGCCAGCAGCTCCCCCGGGGACTTGAACACTGAAGCTTTCTTT.

The V gene is TRBV19, the J gene TRBJ2-7; TRBD2 aligns across 7 bases. This CDR3 has 17 amino acids. In germline, CDR1 is LNHDA, CDR2 SQIVND (reference sequence). The junction had 13 bases not matched to a gene; V was cut back by 5 bases and J by 0 bases. The CDR3 loop is CASSLTSAASGSYEQYF. CDR3 in DNA: TGTGCCAGTAGTTTAACTTCAGCGGCTAGCGGCTCCTACGAGCAGTACTTC.

The chain has TRBV18 and TRBJ2-1, with 11 bases lining up with TRBD2. This CDR3 spans 16 amino acids. The germline V gene has CDR1 KGHSH and CDR2 LQKENI. Trimming cost V 1 base and J 5 bases; bases outside gene matches: 4. CDR3 amino acids: CASSPRKTSGDNEQFF. Written as DNA, the CDR3 is TGTGCCAGCTCACCACGGAAGACTAGCGGGGACAATGAGCAGTTCTTC.

This clone has just a few counts. The chain has TRBV19 and TRBJ1-5, with D possibly being TRBD1 (6 bases). The CDR3 runs to 15 residues. From germline, CDR1 is LNHDA and CDR2 SQIVND (reference sequence). Trimming removed 8 bases from V and 6 bases from J, with 20 bases in between. CDR3 DNA: TGTGCCAGTTGTAAGGGGGTCCAGGGCTTTCAGCCCCAGCATTTT. Translation gives CASCKGVQGFQPQHF.

The chain has TRBV3-1 (or the pseudogene TRBV3-2) and TRBJ2-3; a weak D match, TRBD2 (5 bases). The CDR3 is made up of 16 amino acids. V dropped 1 base and J dropped 0 bases, with 11 bases sitting between them. CDR1 and CDR2 (germline): LGHDT, YNNKEL (reference sequence). The CDR3 nucleotides are TGTGCCAGCAGCCAAGTTAGCCGGGGTAGCACAGATACGCAGTATTTT. This gives the protein CASSQVSRGSTDTQYF.

The gene calls are TRBV29-1 and TRBJ1-2; D may be TRBD1 (5 bases). CDR3 length equals 12 residues. Germline V lookup: CDR1 SQVTM, CDR2 ANQGSEA. V was clipped by 6 bases and J by 3 bases, with 11 bases between them. CDR3 in amino acids: CSVPTGYYGYTF. The DNA of the CDR3 is TGCAGCGTACCTACAGGATACTATGGCTACACCTTC.

The chain employs TRBV6-5 and TRBJ1-6, with no clear D. There are 16 residues in the CDR3. Germline V lookup: CDR1 MNHEY, CDR2 SVGAGI. The V end lost 0 bases, the J end lost 9 bases, and 15 bases lay between the germline ends. The CDR3 spells CASSYSRRVLRSPLHF. As DNA, the CDR3 is TGTGCCAGCAGTTACTCCAGACGGGTCCTGCGTTCACCCCTCCACTTT.

This clone was detected a few times. The chain employs TRBV7-2 and TRBJ2-1; 7 bases are a match to TRBD2. The CDR3 is 15 amino acids. The V and J ends lost 2 bases and 5 bases, in that order; junction bases with no gene match: 6. The germline V gene encodes CDR1 SGHTA and CDR2 FQGNSA. CDR3 nucleotides: TGTGCCAGCAGCTTATCTCGCGGGAGAAACAATGAGCAGTTCTTC. Its protein is CASSLSRGRNNEQFF.

The V gene is TRBV6-1, the J gene TRBJ2-3; the D gene is possibly TRBD2 (7 bases). The CDR3 sequence is 16 residues long. V lost 2 bases and J lost 14, with 26 bases in between. The germline V gene has CDR1 MNHNS and CDR2 SASEGT. The CDR3 DNA is TGTGCCAGCAGTGAAATGGGGGGGGCCATAATAGGCCTCGCGTATTTT. Protein sequence: CASSEMGGAIIGLAYF.

V gene TRBV10-3 combines with J gene TRBJ2-5, with 11 positions matching TRBD2. The V and J ends lost 5 bases and 5 bases, in that order; junction bases with no gene match: 7. The CDR3 loop spans 15 amino acids. Per the germline V gene, CDR1 is ENHRY and CDR2 is SYGVKD. The CDR3, as DNA: TGTGCCATCAGTTTAGCGGGAGGGCCGCGGGAGACCCAGTACTTC. The encoded protein is CAISLAGGPRETQYF.

This clone was seen a handful of times. The rearrangement links TRBV19 to TRBJ2-7; 11 nucleotides line up with TRBD1. This CDR3 is built from 15 residues. Germline assignment: CDR1 LNHDA and CDR2 SQIVND (reference sequence). The ends lost 10 bases at V and 3 bases at J; junction bases unmatched: 11. The CDR3 DNA is TGTGCCACCGAAGACCGGGACAGGGGGGTCTACGAGCAGTACTTC. Encoded protein: CATEDRDRGVYEQYF.

The chain links TRBV7-9 to TRBJ2-1; tentatively, D is TRBD2 (5 bases). CDR3 size: 14 residues. The V and J ends lost 5 bases and 5 bases respectively, with 13 bases between them. CDR1 SEHNR and CDR2 FQNEAQ come from the germline V gene (reference sequence). CDR3 nucleotides: TGTGCCAGCAGCCCCGGGAAAGGAAACAATGAGCAGTTCTTC. Protein sequence: CASSPGKGNNEQFF.

The chain is built from TRBV30 and TRBJ2-2; 15 bases fit TRBD2. The CDR3 extends over 16 amino acids. Germline CDR1 is GTSNPN and CDR2 is SVGIG (reference sequence). The CDR3 region has the DNA TGTGGCCACGGACTAGCGGGAGGGCCTAATGGCGGGGAGCTGTTTTTT. Its translation is CGHGLAGGPNGGELFF.